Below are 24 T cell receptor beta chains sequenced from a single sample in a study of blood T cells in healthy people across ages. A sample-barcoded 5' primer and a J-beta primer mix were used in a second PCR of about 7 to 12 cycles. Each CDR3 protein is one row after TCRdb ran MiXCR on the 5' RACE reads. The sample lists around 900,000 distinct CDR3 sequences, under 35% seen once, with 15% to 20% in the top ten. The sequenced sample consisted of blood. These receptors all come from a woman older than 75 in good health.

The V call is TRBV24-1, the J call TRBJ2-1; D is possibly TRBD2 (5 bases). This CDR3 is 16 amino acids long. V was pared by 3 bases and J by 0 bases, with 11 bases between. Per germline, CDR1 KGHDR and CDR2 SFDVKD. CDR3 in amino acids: CATSDQSGDSYNEQFF. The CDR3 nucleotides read TGTGCCACCAGTGATCAAAGCGGAGACTCCTACAATGAGCAGTTCTTC.

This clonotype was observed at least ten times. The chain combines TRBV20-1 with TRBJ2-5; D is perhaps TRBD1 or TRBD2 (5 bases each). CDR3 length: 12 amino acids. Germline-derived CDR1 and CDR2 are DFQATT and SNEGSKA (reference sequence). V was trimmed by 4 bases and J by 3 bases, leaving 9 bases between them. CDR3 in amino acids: CSAKRGEETQYF. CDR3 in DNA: TGCAGTGCTAAGAGGGGCGAAGAGACCCAGTACTTC.

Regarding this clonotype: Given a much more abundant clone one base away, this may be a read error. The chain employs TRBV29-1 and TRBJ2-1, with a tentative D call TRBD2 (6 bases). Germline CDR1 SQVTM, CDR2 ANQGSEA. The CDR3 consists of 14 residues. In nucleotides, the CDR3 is TGCAACGTTTGGGGAGGTGGAGGGAGCGATGAGCAGTTCTTC. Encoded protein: CNVWGGGGSDEQFF.

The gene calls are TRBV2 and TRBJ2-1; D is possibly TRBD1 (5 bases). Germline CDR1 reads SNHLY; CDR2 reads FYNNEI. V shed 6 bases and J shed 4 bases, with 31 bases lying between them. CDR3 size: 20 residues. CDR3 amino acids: CASSHGSSRAKEPRYNEQFF. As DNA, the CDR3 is TGTGCCAGCAGCCATGGGTCGTCCAGGGCAAAGGAACCTCGATACAATGAGCAGTTCTTC.

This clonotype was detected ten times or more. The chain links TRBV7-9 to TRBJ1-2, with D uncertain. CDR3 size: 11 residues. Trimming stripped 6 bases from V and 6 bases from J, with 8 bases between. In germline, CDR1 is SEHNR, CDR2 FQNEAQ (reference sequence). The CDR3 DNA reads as TGTGCCAGCAGTGACCGTCATGGCTACACCTTC. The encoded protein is CASSDRHGYTF. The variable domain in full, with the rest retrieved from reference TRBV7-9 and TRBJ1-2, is DTGVSQNPRHKITKRGQNVTFRCDPISEHNRLYWYRQTLGQGPEFLTYFQNEAQLEKSRLLSDRFSAERPKGSFSTLEIQRTEQGDSAMYLCASSDRHGYTFGSGTRLTVV.

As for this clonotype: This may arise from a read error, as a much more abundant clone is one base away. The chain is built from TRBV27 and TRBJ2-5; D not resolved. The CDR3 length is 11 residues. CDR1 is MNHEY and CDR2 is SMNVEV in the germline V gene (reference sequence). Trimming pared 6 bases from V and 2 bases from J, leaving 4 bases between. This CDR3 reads CASRNQETQYF. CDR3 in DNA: TGTGCCAGCAGGAATCAAGAGACCCAGTACTTC.

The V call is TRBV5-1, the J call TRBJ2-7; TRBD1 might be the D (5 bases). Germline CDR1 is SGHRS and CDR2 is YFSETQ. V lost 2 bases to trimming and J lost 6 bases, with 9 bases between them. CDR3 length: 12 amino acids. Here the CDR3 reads CASSFEGVEQYF. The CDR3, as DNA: TGCGCCAGCAGCTTCGAAGGGGTCGAGCAGTACTTC.

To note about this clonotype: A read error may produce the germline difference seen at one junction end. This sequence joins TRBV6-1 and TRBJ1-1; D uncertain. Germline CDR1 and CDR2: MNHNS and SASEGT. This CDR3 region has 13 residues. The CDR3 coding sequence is TGTACCAGCAGTTTCTACCTTAACACTGAAGCTTTCTTT. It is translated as CTSSFYLNTEAFF.

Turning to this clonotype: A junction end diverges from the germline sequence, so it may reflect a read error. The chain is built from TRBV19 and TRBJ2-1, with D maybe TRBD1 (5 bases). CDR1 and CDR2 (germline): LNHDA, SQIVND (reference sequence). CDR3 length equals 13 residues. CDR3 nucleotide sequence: TGTGCCAGTAGTGCGGACACCCTCAATGGGCAGTTCTTC. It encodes CASSADTLNGQFF.

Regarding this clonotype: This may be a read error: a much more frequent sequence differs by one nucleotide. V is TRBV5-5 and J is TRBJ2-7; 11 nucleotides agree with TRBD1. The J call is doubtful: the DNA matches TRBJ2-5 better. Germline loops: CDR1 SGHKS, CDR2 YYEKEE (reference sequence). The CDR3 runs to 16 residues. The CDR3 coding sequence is TGTGTCAGCAGCCTAAGGACAGGGGGCCAGGGGGAGACCCAGTACTTC. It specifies CVSSLRTGGQGETQYF.

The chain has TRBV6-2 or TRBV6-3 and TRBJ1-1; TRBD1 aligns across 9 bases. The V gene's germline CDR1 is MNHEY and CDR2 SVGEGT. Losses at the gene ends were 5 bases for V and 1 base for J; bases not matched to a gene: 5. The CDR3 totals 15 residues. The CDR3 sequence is CASSLQGASNTEAFF. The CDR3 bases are TGTGCCAGCAGTCTACAGGGGGCCTCGAACACTGAAGCTTTCTTT.

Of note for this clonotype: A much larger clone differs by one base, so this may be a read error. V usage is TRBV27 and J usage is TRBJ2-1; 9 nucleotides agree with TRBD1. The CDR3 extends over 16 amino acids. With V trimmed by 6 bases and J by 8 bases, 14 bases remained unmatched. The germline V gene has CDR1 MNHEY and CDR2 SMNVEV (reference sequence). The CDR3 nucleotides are TGTGCCAGCAGAGACCTGCGGGACAGGGTGTACGATGAGCAGTTCTTC. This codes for CASRDLRDRVYDEQFF.

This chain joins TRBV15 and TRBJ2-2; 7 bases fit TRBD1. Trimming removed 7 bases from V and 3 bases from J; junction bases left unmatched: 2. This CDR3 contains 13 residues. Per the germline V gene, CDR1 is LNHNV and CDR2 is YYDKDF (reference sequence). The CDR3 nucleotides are TGTGCCACCACACAGGGGTACACCGGGGAGCTGTTTTTT. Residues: CATTQGYTGELFF.

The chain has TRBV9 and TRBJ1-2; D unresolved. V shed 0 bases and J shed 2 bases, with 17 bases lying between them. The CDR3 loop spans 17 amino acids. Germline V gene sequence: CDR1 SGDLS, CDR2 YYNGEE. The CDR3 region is CASSVEGSMTRNYGYTF. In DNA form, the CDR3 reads TGTGCCAGCAGCGTAGAGGGATCGATGACCAGAAACTATGGCTACACCTTC.

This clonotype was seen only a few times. CDR3 residues: CASSLTGGPGNQPQHF. In nucleotides, the CDR3 is TGTGCCAGCAGTCTGACAGGTGGACCAGGCAATCAGCCCCAGCATTTT. The V and J genes are TRBV12-3 or TRBV12-4 and TRBJ1-5, with D perhaps matching TRBD1 (6 bases). CDR3 length: 16 amino acids. Between the trimmed V and J ends, which lost 5 bases and 2 bases, there was a span of 16 bases.

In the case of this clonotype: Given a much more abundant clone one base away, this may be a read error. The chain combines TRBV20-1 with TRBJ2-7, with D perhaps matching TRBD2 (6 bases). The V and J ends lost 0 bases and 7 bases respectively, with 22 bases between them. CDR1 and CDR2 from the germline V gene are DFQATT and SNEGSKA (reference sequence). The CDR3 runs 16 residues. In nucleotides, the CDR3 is TGCAGTGCTAGAGACCCCGGGGGTTACTCCTACAATGAGCAGTACTTC. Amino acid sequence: CSARDPGGYSYNEQYF.

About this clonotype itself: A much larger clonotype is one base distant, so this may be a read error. In DNA, the CDR3 is TGTACCAGCAGCTTAGCAGGGGGGTTCCCCTACGAGCAGTACTTC. Residues: CTSSLAGGFPYEQYF. The chain is built from TRBV7-2 and TRBJ2-7; D assignment may be TRBD1 or TRBD2 (6 bases each). Deletions cut 0 bases from V and 2 bases from J, with 11 bases between. This CDR3 is built from 15 residues. CDR1 and CDR2 from the germline V gene are SGHTA and FQGNSA.

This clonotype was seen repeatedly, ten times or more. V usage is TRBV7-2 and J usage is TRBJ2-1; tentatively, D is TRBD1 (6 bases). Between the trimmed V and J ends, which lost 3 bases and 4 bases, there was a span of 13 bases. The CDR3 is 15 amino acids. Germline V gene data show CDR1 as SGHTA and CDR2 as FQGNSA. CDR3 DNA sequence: TGTGCCAGCAGCTTGAATGAGGGGGTTTACAATGAGCAGTTCTTC. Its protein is CASSLNEGVYNEQFF.

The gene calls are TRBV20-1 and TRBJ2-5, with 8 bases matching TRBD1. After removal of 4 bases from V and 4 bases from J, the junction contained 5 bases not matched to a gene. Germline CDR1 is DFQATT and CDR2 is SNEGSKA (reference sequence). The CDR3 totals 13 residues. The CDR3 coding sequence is TGCAGTGCTACCAGGGGGCGCGGAGAGACCCAGTACTTC. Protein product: CSATRGRGETQYF.

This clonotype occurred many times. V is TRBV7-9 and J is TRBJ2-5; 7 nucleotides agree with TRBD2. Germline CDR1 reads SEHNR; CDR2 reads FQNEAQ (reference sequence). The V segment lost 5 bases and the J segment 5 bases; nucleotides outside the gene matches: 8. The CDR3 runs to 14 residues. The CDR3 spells CASSTMTSRETQYF. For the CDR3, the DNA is TGTGCCAGCAGCACCATGACTAGCCGGGAGACCCAGTACTTC.

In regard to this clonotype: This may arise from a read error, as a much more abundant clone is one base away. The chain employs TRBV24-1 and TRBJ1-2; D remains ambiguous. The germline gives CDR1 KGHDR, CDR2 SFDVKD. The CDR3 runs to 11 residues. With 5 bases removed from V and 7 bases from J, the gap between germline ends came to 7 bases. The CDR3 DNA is TGTGCCACCAGTGGTTACTTTGGCTACACCTTC. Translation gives CATSGYFGYTF.

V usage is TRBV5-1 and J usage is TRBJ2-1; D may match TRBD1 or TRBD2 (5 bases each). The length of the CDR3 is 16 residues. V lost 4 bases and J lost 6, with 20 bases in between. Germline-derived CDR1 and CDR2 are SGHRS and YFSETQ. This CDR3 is CASSLAVGTAPNEQFF. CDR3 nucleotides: TGCGCCAGCAGCCTGGCCGTGGGGACCGCCCCCAATGAGCAGTTCTTC.

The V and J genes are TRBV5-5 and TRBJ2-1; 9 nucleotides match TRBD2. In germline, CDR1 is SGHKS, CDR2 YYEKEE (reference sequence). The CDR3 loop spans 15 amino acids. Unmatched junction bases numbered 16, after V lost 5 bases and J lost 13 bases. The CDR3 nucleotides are TGTGCCAGCAGTTTTCTAGCGGGGTTTGGGGAGACCCAGTTCTTC. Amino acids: CASSFLAGFGETQFF.

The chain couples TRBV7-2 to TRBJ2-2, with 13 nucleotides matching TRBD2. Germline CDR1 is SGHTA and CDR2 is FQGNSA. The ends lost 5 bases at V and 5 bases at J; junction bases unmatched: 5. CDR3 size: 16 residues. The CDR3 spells CASSPPGLAGTGELFF. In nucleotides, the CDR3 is TGTGCCAGCAGCCCACCGGGACTAGCGGGGACCGGGGAGCTGTTTTTT.